This is a list of T cell receptor beta chains from one sample in a study of control samples from healthy donors and cancer patients. TCRdb's table, derived via immunoSEQ multiplex PCR, lists solely in-frame clones and lacks some. The sample shows fewer than 60,000 clones, 65% to 90% of them seen only once. The sequencing input was PBMCs. Every receptor here comes from a woman in her forties or fifties with lung cancer. CDR3s include the opening cysteine and the closing phenylalanine or tryptophan. D genes are given only for firm matches. The size of a clone is reported for some rows only, either as once, few or many, or as a class for expanded clones.

j_gene	v_gene	abundance	d_gene	CDR3aa	CDR3nt
TRBJ1-6	TRBV5-1	.	.	CASSPDGGGSSYNSPLHF	TGCGCCAGCAGCCCCGATGGGGGGGGGAGCTCCTATAATTCACCCCTCCACTTT
TRBJ2-2	TRBV5-1	once	.	CASSLVQNTGELFF	TGCGCCAGCAGCTTGGTTCAGAACACCGGGGAGCTGTTTTTT
TRBJ2-1	TRBV6-6	.	.	CASRADARESEQFF	TGTGCCAGCAGGGCGGATGCTAGGGAAAGTGAGCAGTTCTTC
TRBJ2-5	TRBV9	.	.	CASSVGGYQETQYF	TGTGCCAGCAGCGTAGGCGGGTACCAAGAGACCCAGTACTTC
TRBJ1-2	TRBV7-2	.	.	CASSLAVEGRGYTF	TGTGCCAGCAGCTTAGCGGTGGAGGGTAGGGGCTACACCTTC
TRBJ1-4	TRBV6-6	.	.	CASSHRRETNEKLFF	TGTGCCAGCAGCCACAGAAGAGAAACTAATGAAAAACTGTTTTTT
TRBJ1-2	TRBV5-1	.	.	CASSLGDGRDGYTF	TGCGCCAGCAGCTTGGGAGACGGACGGGATGGCTACACCTTC
TRBJ2-3	TRBV18	.	.	CASSPPNARGAADTQYF	TGTGCCAGCTCACCACCGAACGCACGGGGGGCAGCAGATACGCAGTATTTT
TRBJ2-5	TRBV9	.	TRBD2	CASSVATSGGAGETQYF	TGTGCCAGCAGCGTAGCTACGAGCGGGGGGGCCGGGGAGACCCAGTACTTC
TRBJ2-1	TRBV5-6	.	TRBD2	CASSLYASGYYNEQFF	TGTGCCAGCAGCCTTTATGCTAGCGGCTACTACAATGAGCAGTTCTTC
TRBJ2-3	TRBV11-2	.	.	CASSLIADTQYF	TGTGCCAGCAGCTTAATTGCAGATACGCAGTATTTT
TRBJ2-3	TRBV4-3	few	.	CASSRRIRGGYTDTQYF	TGCGCCAGCAGCCGCCGCATCAGGGGGGGTTACACAGATACGCAGTATTTT
TRBJ1-3	TRBV29-1	.	.	CSVEGREKGTSIYF	TGCAGCGTTGAAGGGCGCGAGAAAGGGACCTCCATATATTTT
TRBJ1-3	TRBV7-8	few	.	CASRPTGSGNTIYF	TGTGCCAGCAGACCCACAGGGTCGGGAAACACCATATATTTT
TRBJ1-4	TRBV29-1	.	.	CSVARTDAEEKLFF	TGCAGCGTCGCTAGGACAGATGCCGAGGAAAAACTGTTTTTT
TRBJ2-3	TRBV7-9	.	TRBD2	CASSRTSGIKTDTQYF	TGTGCCAGCAGCCGGACTAGCGGGATTAAGACAGATACGCAGTATTTT
TRBJ2-2	TRBV5-8	.	.	CASSLGVTNTGELFF	TGTGCCAGCAGCTTGGGGGTAACGAACACCGGGGAGCTGTTTTTT
TRBJ1-2	TRBV10-3	.	.	CAISRDTDPYGYTF	TGTGCCATCAGTAGGGACACCGACCCCTATGGCTACACCTTC
TRBJ2-3	TRBV7-6	.	TRBD2	CASSLRTSGGHSTDTQYF	TGTGCCAGCAGCTTAAGGACTAGCGGGGGCCATAGCACAGATACGCAGTATTTT
TRBJ1-4	TRBV30	.	TRBD1	CAWSPGGSIEKLFF	TGTGCCTGGAGTCCAGGGGGTAGTATTGAAAAACTGTTTTTT
TRBJ1-3	TRBV27	.	.	CASTTGTGNTIYF	TGTGCCAGCACCACAGGGACTGGAAACACCATATATTTT
TRBJ1-1	TRBV7-6	.	.	CASSLAANTEAFF	TGTGCCAGCAGCTTAGCAGCGAACACTGAAGCTTTCTTT
TRBJ2-1	TRBV6-5	once	.	CASSYFTGFEQFF	TGTGCCAGCAGTTACTTTACAGGATTCGAGCAGTTCTTC
TRBJ2-7	TRBV7-9	.	.	CASRPVRGRNSYEQYF	TGTGCCAGCAGACCCGTCCGGGGTCGAAACTCCTACGAGCAGTACTTC
TRBJ1-2	TRBV11-3	.	.	CASSPSGQSANYGYTF	TGTGCCAGCAGCCCCTCCGGACAGTCAGCTAACTATGGCTACACCTTC
TRBJ1-1	TRBV6-1	.	.	CASSERRTEAFF	TGTGCCAGCAGTGAGCGACGCACCGAGGCTTTCTTT
TRBJ2-3	TRBV5-8	.	.	CACTDTQYF	TGTGCCTGCACAGATACGCAGTATTTT
TRBJ2-5	TRBV7-2	.	TRBD2	CASRKPSGGETQYF	TGTGCCAGCAGGAAGCCGAGCGGGGGGGAGACCCAGTACTTC
TRBJ2-3	TRBV3-1/TRBV3-2	.	TRBD2	CASSQRAGGSDTQYF	TGTGCCAGCAGCCAACGGGCGGGGGGATCGGATACGCAGTATTTT
TRBJ1-5	TRBV27	.	.	CASSLSGGQPQHF	TGTGCCAGCAGTTTATCGGGGGGCCAGCCCCAGCATTTT
TRBJ1-2	TRBV5-4	.	TRBD1	CASRLQGADGYTF	TGTGCCAGCAGATTACAGGGGGCAGATGGCTACACCTTC
TRBJ2-6	TRBV9	.	.	CASSVGIGTGANVLTF	TGTGCCAGCAGCGTAGGAATTGGGACTGGGGCCAACGTCCTGACTTTC
TRBJ2-1	TRBV27	.	TRBD1	CASSGTGDEQFF	TGTGCCAGCAGTGGGACAGGGGATGAGCAGTTCTTC
TRBJ1-1	TRBV5-6	.	TRBD1	CASSAGQGKGAFF	TGTGCCAGCAGCGCCGGACAGGGTAAAGGAGCTTTCTTT
TRBJ1-1	TRBV13	.	.	CASSHRRGAAFF	TGTGCCAGCAGCCATCGGCGGGGGGCAGCTTTCTTT
TRBJ2-7	TRBV19	.	TRBD1	CASSIPTTGGSYEQYF	TGTGCCAGTAGTATCCCCACGACAGGGGGCTCCTACGAGCAGTACTTC
TRBJ1-6	TRBV10-3	.	.	CAITTSQGNSPLHF	TGTGCCATCACAACGAGCCAGGGGAATTCACCCCTCCACTTT
TRBJ2-1	TRBV27	.	TRBD2	CASRERGAYNEQFF	TGTGCCAGCAGAGAGCGGGGGGCCTACAATGAGCAGTTCTTC